The present TCR beta chain was sequenced within a study of T cells in Graves' hyperthyroidism and ophthalmopathy (dated by TCRdb to between 2018 and 2021). Background on the whole study: Peripheral blood was sampled at the time of initial diagnosis, prior to any treatment. To identify TCR V-J signatures that set the groups apart, the researchers used a discovery cohort of about a hundred patients, made up of 43 with Graves' ophthalmopathy and 57 with stable Graves' hyperthyroidism. Whether ophthalmopathy could be predicted prospectively was tested in an independent validation cohort made up of roughly 19 hyperthyroidism patients plus 17 patients who later progressed to ophthalmopathy. The approximately 100 discovery patients were randomly split 7:3 into training and test sets. In addition, the study compared T-cell repertoires in thyroid tissue and in blood from several Graves' hyperthyroidism patients. Following sampling, methimazole starting at 30 mg daily was given to hyperthyroidism patients, and high-dose intravenous methylprednisolone was given to ophthalmopathy patients. The paper reports TCR Vbeta CDR3 sequencing of 135 peripheral blood samples: around 41 ophthalmopathy, roughly 74 hyperthyroidism and around 17 progressor patients.

Results the study describes overall, beyond this receptor: In validation, the model predicted progression to ophthalmopathy with around 71% sensitivity and roughly 72% specificity, a median of about six months before onset. In cross-validation, a model built on a 13 V-J signature told ophthalmopathy apart from stable hyperthyroidism with 85% to 90% sensitivity and approximately 81% specificity, and in testing the same model reached 80%/75%. Most expanded thyroid clonotypes (frequency above 0.001) were also detected in blood, suggesting blood repertoires may reflect thyroid immune responses. No statistical method was used to set the sample size in advance, and investigators knew the group allocation.

Ophthalmopathy patients had moderately to severely active disease, with a Clinical Activity Score of 3 or more, a NOSPECS grade of 4 or more, and a disease duration of less than 3 months. Exclusion was applied to patients with uncontrolled infections, other autoimmune diseases, pregnancy or lactation. Clinical symptoms, serum thyroxine and TRAb, thyroid ultrasound, and orbital computed tomography formed the basis for the diagnoses. PBMCs were separated from 7.5 to 10 ml of fresh peripheral blood using Ficoll-Paque density gradient centrifugation. Trizol reagent was used to extract total RNA, and RNA quality was then checked on an Agilent 2100 Bioanalyzer. This clonotype was counted a few times. The antigen it recognizes is unknown. Base-call qualities are not available, and no considerably larger clone is one nucleotide away. The CDR3 numbers 13 residues from cysteine through phenylalanine. Left in the record is the CDR3 DNA by itself, 39 bases read in frame from the first base. The germline ends are 7 bases apart after V is trimmed by 3 bases and J by 1 base. The germline V gene specifies SGHRS as CDR1 and YFSETQ as CDR2.

The TCR beta CDR3 regions were amplified from RNA transcripts. For the first round of RT-PCR on the TCR CDR3, the HTBI primer set was used together with the Qiagen OneStep RT-PCR kit. Libraries were constructed in a second round of multiplex PCR, after which size selection and purification were carried out. Sequencing of the libraries was done on an Illumina HiSeq2000 using paired-end 100 bp reads. For the original study's pipeline: SOAPnuke was used to process the raw data, with reads discarded if the reads contained adapters or uncalled bases, had a mean Phred below 15, or lacked an exact constant-primer or identifier match. COPE v1.2.5 was used to merge the high-quality paired reads, and each unique nucleotide sequence was defined as a clonotype. Clonotypes were aligned to IMGT TRBV, TRBD and TRBJ reference segments using MiTCR v1.1. The analysis included only V-J combinations with a frequency above 0.0001, which together covered 99.2% of the repertoires. A TCS score was defined as the ratio of F50 (clonal expansion) to E x V (chaos), with BLOSUM62-based TCRdist applied between CDR3 peptides within each V-J. Welch's t-statistics and random forest reduced approximately 520 V-J features to fewer than 15, which were used in a naive Bayes classifier (R e1071). TCRdb reprocessed the public reads (quality trimming at Q25 with fastp, clone calling with MiXCR) and kept in-frame beta chains. Each CDR3 protein gets just one entry, which takes the most common genes and DNA from the rows behind it. None of the V and J calls come from the authors' own analysis; TCRdb made them. Counted in this sample were about 460,000 distinct CDR3 sequences; 22% of them appeared once. The ten largest clones take up about 53% of the sample.

Sequencing was performed on blood. The receptor was isolated from a woman in her sixties or seventies with Graves' ophthalmopathy. The chain was built from TRBV5-1 and TRBJ1-1, with no confidently assigned D gene. Here the CDR3 is given as CASSSRENTEAFF. The DNA sequence is TGCGCCAGCAGCTCCCGGGAGAACACTGAAGCTTTCTTT.